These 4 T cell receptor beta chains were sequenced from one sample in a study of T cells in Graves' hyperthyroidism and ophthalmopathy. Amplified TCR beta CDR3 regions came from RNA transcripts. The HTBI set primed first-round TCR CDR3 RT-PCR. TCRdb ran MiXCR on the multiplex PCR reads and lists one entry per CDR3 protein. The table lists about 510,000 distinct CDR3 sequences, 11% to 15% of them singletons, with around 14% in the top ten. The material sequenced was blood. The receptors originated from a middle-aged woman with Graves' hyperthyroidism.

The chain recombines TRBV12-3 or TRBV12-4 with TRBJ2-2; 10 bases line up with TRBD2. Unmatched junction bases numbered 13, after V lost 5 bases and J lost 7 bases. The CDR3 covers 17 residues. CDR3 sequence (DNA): TGTGCCAGCAGTCTAGGGGGGCTAGCGGGAGTTGTCGGGGAGCTGTTTTTT. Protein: CASSLGGLAGVVGELFF.

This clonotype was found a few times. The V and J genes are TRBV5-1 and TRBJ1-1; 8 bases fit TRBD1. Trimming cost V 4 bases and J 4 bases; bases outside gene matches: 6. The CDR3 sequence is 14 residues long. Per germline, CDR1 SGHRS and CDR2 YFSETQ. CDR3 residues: CASSGKQGGTEAFF. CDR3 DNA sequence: TGCGCCAGCAGCGGAAAACAGGGGGGCACTGAAGCTTTCTTT. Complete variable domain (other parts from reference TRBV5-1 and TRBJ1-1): KAGVTQTPRYLIKTRGQQVTLSCSPISGHRSVSWYQQTPGQGLQFLFEYFSETQRNKGNFPGRFSGRQFSNSRSEMNVSTLELGDSALYLCASSGKQGGTEAFFGQGTRLTVV.

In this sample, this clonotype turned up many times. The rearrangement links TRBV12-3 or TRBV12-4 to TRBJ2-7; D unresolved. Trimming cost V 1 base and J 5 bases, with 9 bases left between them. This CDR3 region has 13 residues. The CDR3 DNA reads TGTGCCAGCAGTTTAGAGGGCCCTCACGAGCAGTACTTC. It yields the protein CASSLEGPHEQYF.

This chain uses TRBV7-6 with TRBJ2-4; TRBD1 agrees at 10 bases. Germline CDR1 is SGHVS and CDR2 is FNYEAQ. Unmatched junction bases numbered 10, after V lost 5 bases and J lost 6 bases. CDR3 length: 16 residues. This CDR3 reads CASSAQSGTGVNIQYF. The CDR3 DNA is TGTGCCAGCAGCGCCCAATCCGGGACAGGGGTAAACATTCAGTACTTC.